The present TCR beta chain was sequenced within a study of cytomegalovirus exposure and HLA in healthy donors. Whole-study findings and limits: A few V segments could not be told apart, such as TRBV6-2 and TRBV6-3, and were left out.

A note on this clone: Its matching antigen is unknown.

Germline V gene lookup returns CDR1 LNHNV and CDR2 YYDKDF (reference sequence). The CDR3 is 16 residues long. V gave up 1 base and J gave up 3 bases, with 16 bases separating them. The primer mix had 60 Vbeta and 13 Jbeta primers. The repertoire was sequenced with immunoSEQ multiplex PCR; TCRdb's copy has only in-frame clones and lacks some. The top ten hold less than 2% of the sample, which has roughly 150,000 clones, roughly 79% seen once. This clonotype was sampled from a young woman in good health and CMV-seronegative. Sequencing was carried out using PBMCs. The chain couples TRBV15 to TRBJ2-7; possible D gene TRBD2, 5 bases. The CDR3 region has the DNA TGTGCCACCAGCAGAGGCCCCGCGGAGGACGGCTACGAGCAGTACTTC. As protein: CATSRGPAEDGYEQYF.